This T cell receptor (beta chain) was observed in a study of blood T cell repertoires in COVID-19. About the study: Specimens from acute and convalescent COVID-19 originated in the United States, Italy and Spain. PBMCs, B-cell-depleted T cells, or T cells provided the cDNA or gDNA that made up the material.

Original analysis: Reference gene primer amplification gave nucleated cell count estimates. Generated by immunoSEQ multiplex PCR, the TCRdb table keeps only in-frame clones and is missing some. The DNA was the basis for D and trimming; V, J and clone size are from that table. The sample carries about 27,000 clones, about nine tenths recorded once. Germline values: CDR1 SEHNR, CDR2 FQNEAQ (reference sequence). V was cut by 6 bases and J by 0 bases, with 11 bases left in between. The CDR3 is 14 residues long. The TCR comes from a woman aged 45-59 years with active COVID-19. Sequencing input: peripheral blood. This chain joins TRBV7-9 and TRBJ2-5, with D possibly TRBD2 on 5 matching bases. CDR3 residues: CASSPGLNQETQYF. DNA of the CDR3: TGTGCCAGCAGTCCAGGACTGAACCAAGAGACCCAGTACTTC. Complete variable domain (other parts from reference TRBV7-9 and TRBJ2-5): DTGVSQNPRHKITKRGQNVTFRCDPISEHNRLYWYRQTLGQGPEFLTYFQNEAQLEKSRLLSDRFSAERPKGSFSTLEIQRTEQGDSAMYLCASSPGLNQETQYFGPGTRLLVL.